The TCR beta chain under discussion was sequenced for a study of blood T cell repertoires in COVID-19. In the authors' methods: Reference gene primer amplification gave nucleated cell count estimates. Sequencing was performed with immunoSEQ multiplex PCR; in TCRdb, only in-frame clones are kept and a portion is missing. V and J calls and clone size are as listed in that table; D and trimming were resolved from the DNA. The table includes about 250,000 clones, around nine tenths detected once. Trimming took 5 bases from V and 3 from J, leaving 11 bases between them. Looked up from germline, CDR1 is LGHDT and CDR2 is YNNKEL (reference sequence). This CDR3 comprises 13 residues.

The chain is built from TRBV3-1 (or the pseudogene TRBV3-2) and TRBJ2-7, with D perhaps TRBD1 (6 bases). Sequencing input: peripheral blood. This TCR came from a woman aged 55-69 years who had recovered from COVID-19. The CDR3: CASSGGQNYEQYF. The CDR3 DNA follows: TGTGCCAGCAGCGGCGGACAGAACTACGAGCAGTACTTC.